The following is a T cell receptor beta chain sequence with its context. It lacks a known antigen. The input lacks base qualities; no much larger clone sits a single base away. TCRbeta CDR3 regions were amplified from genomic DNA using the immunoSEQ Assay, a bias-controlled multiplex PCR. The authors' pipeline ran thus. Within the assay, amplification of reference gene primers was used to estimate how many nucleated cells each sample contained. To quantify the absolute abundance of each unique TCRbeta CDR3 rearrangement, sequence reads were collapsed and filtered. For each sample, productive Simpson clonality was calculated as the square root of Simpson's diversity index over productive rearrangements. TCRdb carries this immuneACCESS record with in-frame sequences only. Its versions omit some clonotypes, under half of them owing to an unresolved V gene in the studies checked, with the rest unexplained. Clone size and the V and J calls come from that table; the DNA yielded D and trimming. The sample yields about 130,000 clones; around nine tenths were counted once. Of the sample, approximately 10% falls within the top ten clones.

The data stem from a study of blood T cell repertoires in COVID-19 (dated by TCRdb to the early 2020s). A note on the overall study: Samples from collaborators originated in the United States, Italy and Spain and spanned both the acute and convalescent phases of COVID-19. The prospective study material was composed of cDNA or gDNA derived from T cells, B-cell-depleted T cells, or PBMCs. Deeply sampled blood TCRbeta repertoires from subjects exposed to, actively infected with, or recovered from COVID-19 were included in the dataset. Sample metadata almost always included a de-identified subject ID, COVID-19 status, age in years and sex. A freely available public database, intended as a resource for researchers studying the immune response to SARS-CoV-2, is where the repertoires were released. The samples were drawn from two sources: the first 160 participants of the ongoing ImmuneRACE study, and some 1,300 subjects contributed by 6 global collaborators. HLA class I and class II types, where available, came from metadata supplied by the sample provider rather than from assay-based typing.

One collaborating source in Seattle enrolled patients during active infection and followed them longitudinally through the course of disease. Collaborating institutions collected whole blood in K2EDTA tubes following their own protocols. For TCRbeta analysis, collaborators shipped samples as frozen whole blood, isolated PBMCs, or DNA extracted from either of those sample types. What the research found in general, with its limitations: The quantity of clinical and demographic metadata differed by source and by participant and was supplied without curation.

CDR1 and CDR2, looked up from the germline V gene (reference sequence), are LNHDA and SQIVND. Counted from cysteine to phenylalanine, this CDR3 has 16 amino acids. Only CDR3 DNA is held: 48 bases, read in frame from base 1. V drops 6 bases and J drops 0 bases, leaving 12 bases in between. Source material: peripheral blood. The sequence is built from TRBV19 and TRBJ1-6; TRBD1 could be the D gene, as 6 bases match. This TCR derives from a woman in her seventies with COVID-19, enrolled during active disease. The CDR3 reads CASRNRDYSYNSPLHF. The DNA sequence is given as TGTGCCAGTAGGAACAGGGATTACTCCTATAATTCACCCCTCCACTTT.